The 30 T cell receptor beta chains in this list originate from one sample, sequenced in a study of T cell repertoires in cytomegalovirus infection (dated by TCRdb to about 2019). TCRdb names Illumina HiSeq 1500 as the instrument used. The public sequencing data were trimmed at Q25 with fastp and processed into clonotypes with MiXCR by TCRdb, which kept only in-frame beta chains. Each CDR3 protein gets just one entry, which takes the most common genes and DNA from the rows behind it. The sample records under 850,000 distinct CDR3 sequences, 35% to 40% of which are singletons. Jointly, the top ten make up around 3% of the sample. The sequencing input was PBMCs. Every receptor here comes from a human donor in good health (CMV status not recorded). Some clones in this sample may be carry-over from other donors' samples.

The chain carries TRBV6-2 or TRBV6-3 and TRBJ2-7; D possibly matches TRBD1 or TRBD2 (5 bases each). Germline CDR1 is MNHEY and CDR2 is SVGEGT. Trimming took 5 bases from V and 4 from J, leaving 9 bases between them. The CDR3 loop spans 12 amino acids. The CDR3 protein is CASSEGWYEQYF. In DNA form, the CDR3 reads TGTGCCAGCAGTGAGGGGTGGTACGAGCAGTACTTC.

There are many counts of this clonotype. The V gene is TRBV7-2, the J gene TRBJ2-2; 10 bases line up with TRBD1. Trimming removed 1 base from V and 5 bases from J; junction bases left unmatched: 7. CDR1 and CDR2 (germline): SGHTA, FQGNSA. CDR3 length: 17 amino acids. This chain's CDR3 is CASSLGRQGARTGELFF. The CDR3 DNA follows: TGTGCCAGCAGCTTAGGGAGACAGGGGGCGAGGACCGGGGAGCTGTTTTTT.

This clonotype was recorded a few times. CDR3 residues: CATSDSGTSGSYYNEQFF. The DNA of the CDR3 is TGTGCCACCAGTGACTCCGGGACTAGCGGGTCCTACTACAATGAGCAGTTCTTC. The V call is TRBV24-1, the J call TRBJ2-1; TRBD2 agrees at 12 bases. V was clipped by 4 bases and J by 3 bases; unmatched bases: 9. From germline, CDR1 is KGHDR and CDR2 SFDVKD. This CDR3 has 18 amino acids.

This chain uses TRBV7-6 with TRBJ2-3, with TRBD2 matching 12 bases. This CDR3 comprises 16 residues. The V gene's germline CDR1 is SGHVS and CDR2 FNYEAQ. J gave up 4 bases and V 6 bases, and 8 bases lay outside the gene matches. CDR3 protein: CASSQLAGGRPDTQYF. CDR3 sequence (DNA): TGTGCCAGCAGTCAGCTAGCGGGGGGGCGCCCAGATACGCAGTATTTT.

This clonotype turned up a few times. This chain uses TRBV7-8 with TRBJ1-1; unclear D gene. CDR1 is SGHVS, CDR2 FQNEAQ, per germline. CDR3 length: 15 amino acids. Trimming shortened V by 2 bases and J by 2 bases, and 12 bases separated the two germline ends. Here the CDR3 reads CASSLWIGSNTEAFF. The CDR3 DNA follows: TGTGCCAGCAGCTTATGGATAGGGAGTAACACTGAAGCTTTCTTT.

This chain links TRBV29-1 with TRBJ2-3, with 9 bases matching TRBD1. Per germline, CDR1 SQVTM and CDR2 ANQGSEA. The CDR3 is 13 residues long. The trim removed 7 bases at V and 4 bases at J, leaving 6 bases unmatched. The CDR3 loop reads CSAGTGKADTQYF. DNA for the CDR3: TGCAGCGCCGGGACAGGGAAGGCAGATACGCAGTATTTT.

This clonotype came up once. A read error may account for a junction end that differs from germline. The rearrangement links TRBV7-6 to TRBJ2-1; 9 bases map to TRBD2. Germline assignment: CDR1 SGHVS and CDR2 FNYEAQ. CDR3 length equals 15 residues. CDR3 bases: TGTGCCAGCAGCTGGCTAGCGGGGTGGGAGGGTGAGCAGTTATTC. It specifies CASSWLAGWEGEQLF.

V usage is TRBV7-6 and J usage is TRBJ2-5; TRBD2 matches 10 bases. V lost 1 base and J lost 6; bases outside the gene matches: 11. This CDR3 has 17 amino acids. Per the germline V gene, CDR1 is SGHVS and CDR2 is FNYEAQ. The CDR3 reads CASSLVFKAGGPQTQYF. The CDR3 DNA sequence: TGTGCCAGCAGCTTAGTTTTTAAAGCGGGAGGGCCCCAGACCCAGTACTTC.

The CDR3 protein is CASSTTTRAGNSYEQYF. CDR3 nucleotide sequence: TGTGCCAGCAGTACTACAACCCGAGCGGGGAACTCCTACGAGCAGTACTTC. V is TRBV28 and J is TRBJ2-7; 7 bases map to TRBD2. The CDR3 has 17 amino acids. From germline, CDR1 is MDHEN and CDR2 SYDVKM. Trimming took 5 bases from V and 0 from J; bases not matched to a gene: 13.

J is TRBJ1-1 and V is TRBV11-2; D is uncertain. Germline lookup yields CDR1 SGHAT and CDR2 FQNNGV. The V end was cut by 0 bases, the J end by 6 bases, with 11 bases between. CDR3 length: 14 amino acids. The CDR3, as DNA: TGTGCCAGCAGCTTAGATCTGGGGATAGCTGAAGCTTTCTTT. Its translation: CASSLDLGIAEAFF.

The CDR3 is CASSLPAGELFF. CDR3 nucleotide sequence: TGTGCCAGCAGTTTACCGGCCGGGGAGCTGTTTTTT. The chain carries TRBV28 and TRBJ2-2; the D is unclear. Germline CDR1 and CDR2: MDHEN and SYDVKM. The CDR3 is 12 amino acids. The ends were cut back, 2 bases at V and 6 bases at J, with 4 bases in the middle.

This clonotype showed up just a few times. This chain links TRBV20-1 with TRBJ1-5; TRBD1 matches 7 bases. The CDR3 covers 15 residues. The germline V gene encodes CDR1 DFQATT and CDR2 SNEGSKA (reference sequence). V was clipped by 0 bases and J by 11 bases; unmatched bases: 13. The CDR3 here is CSARDEGGRGSAQHF. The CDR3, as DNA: TGCAGTGCTAGAGATGAAGGGGGCCGGGGGTCAGCCCAGCATTTT.

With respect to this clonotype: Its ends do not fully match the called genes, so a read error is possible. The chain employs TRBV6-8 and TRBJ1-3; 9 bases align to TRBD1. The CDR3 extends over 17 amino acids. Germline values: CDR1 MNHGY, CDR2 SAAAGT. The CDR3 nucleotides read TGTACCAGCAGTTACTCGAAACAGGGGGCATCTGGAAACACCATATATTTT. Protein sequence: CTSSYSKQGASGNTIYF.

The CDR3 sequence: CASSTGTGVNNEQFF. As DNA, the CDR3 is TGTGCCAGCAGCACCGGGACAGGGGTCAACAATGAGCAGTTCTTC. The chain joins TRBV28 to TRBJ2-1; 10 nucleotides agree with TRBD1. There are 15 residues in the CDR3. Germline loops: CDR1 MDHEN, CDR2 SYDVKM. V shed 6 bases and J 5 bases; nucleotides not matched to a gene: 7.

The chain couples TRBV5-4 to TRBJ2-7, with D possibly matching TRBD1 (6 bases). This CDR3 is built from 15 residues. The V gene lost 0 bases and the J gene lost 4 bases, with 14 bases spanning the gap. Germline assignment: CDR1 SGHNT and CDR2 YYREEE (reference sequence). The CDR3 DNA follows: TGTGCCAGCAGCTTGGCCGGGACATTGACATACGAGCAGTACTTC. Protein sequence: CASSLAGTLTYEQYF.

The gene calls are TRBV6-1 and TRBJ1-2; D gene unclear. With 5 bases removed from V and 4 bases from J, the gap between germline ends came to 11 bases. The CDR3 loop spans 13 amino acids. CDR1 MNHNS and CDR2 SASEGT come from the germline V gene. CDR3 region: CASSYPGFYGYTF. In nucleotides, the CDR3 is TGTGCCAGCAGTTACCCCGGGTTCTATGGCTACACCTTC.

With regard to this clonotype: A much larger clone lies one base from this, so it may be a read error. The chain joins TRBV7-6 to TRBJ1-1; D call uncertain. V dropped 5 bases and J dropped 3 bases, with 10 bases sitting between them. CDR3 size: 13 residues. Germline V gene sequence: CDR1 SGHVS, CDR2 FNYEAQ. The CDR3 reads CASSIGEDTEAFF. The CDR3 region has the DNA TGTGCCAGCAGCATAGGAGAGGACACTGAAGCTTTCTTT.

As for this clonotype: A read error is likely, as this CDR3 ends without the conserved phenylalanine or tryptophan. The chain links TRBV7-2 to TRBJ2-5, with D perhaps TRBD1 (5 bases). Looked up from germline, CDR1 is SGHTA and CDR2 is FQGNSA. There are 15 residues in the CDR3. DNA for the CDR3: TGTCCCAGCAGTTCGCAGGGTTTTGCCCAAGAGACCCAGTACCTC. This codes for CPSSSQGFAQETQYL.

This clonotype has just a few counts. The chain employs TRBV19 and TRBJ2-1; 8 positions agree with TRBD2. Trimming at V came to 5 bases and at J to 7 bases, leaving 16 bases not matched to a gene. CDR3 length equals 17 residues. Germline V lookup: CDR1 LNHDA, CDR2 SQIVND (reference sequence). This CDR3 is CASSSSLKAGVKNEQFF. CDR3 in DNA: TGTGCCAGTAGTTCGAGCCTAAAAGCGGGAGTGAAGAATGAGCAGTTCTTC.

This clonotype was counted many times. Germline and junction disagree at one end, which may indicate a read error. CDR3 protein: CASSFNGIGFF. In nucleotides, the CDR3 is TGTGCCAGCAGCTTTAATGGGATAGGATTCTTC. The chain is built from TRBV7-2 and TRBJ1-2; D gene ambiguous. Germline CDR1 is SGHTA and CDR2 is FQGNSA. The CDR3 loop spans 11 amino acids.

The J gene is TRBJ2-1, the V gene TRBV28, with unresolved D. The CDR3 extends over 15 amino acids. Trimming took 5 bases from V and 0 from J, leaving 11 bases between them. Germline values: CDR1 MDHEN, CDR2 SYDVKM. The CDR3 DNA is TGTGCCAGCAGTCGCTACTCTAGCTCCTACAATGAGCAGTTCTTC. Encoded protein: CASSRYSSSYNEQFF.

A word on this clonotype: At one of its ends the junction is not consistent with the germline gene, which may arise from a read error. CDR3 sequence reads: CDSSDSLYNSPLHF. The DNA of the CDR3 is TGTGACAGCAGTGACAGCCTCTATAATTCACCCCTCCACTTT. This chain joins TRBV12-3 or TRBV12-4 and TRBJ1-6, with D perhaps TRBD1 (5 bases). This CDR3 is 14 amino acids long.

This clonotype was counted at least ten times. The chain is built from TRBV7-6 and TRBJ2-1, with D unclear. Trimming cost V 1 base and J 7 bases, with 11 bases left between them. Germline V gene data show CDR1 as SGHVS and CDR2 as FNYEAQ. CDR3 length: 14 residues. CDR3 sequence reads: CASSLDRVGNEQFF. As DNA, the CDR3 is TGTGCCAGCAGCTTAGATCGGGTCGGAAATGAGCAGTTCTTC.

This chain's CDR3 is CASSLDPGSGYGYTF. CDR3 coding DNA: TGTGCCAGCAGTTTAGATCCGGGGTCGGGCTATGGCTACACCTTC. The V call is TRBV28, the J call TRBJ1-2, with D unresolved. The V end was cut by 2 bases, the J end by 4 bases, with 14 bases between. Germline CDR1 reads MDHEN; CDR2 reads SYDVKM. This CDR3 has 15 residues.

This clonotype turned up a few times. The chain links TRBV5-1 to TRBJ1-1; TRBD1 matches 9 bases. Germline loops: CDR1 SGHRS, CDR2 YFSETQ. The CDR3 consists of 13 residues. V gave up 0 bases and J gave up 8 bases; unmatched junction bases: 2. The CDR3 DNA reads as TGCGCCAGCAGCTTGGGGGGACAGGGAGAAGCTTTCTTT. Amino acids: CASSLGGQGEAFF.

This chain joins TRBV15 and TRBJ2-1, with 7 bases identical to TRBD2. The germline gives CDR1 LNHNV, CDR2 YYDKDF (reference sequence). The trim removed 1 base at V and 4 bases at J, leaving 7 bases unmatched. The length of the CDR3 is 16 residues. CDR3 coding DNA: TGTGCCACCAGCAGAGGGATGACGGGGGGATACAATGAGCAGTTCTTC. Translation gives CATSRGMTGGYNEQFF. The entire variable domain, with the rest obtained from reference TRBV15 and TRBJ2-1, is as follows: DAMVIQNPRYQVTQFGKPVTLSCSQTLNHNVMYWYQQKSSQAPKLLFHYYDKDFNNEADTPDNFQSRRPNTSFCFLDIRSPGLGDTAMYLCATSRGMTGGYNEQFFGPGTRLTVL.

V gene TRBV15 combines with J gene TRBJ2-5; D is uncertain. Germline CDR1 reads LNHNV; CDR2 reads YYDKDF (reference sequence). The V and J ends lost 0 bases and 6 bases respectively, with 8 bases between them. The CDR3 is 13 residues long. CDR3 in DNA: TGTGCCACCAGCAGAGATCACAGCCAGACCCAGTACTTC. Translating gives CATSRDHSQTQYF.

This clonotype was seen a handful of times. The CDR3 protein is CASSLRRSGGSSYNEQFF. The CDR3 DNA is TGTGCCAGCAGTTTACGACGTTCTGGGGGAAGCTCCTACAATGAGCAGTTCTTC. The V gene is TRBV28, the J gene TRBJ2-1; D could derive from TRBD1 or TRBD2 (5 bases each). Germline CDR1 is MDHEN and CDR2 is SYDVKM. The CDR3 has 18 amino acids. Trimming removed 2 bases at V and 0 bases at J, with 17 bases between. Based on the CDR3 plus reference TRBV28 and TRBJ2-1, the full variable domain is DVKVTQSSRYLVKRTGEKVFLECVQDMDHENMFWYRQDPGLGLRLIYFSYDVKMKEKGDIPEGYSVSREKKERFSLILESASTNQTSMYLCASSLRRSGGSSYNEQFFGPGTRLTVL.

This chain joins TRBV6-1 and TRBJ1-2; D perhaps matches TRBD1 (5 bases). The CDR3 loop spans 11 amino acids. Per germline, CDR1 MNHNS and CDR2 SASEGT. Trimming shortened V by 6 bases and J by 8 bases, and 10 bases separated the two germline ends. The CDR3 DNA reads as TGTGCCAGCAGGGGGGAGGAGGGCTACACCTTC. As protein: CASRGEEGYTF.

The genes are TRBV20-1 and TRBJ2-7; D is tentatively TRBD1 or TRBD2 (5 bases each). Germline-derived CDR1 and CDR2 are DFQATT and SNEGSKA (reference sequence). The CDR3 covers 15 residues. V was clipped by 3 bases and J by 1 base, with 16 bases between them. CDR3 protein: CSASPPGTRSYEQYF. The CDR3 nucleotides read TGCAGTGCTAGTCCTCCCGGGACGAGGTCCTACGAGCAGTACTTC.